The 4 T cell receptor beta chains below were found in one sample sequenced in a study of cytomegalovirus exposure and HLA in healthy donors. Amplification used 60 Vbeta primers and 13 Jbeta primers. Profiled with immunoSEQ multiplex PCR; TCRdb holds only in-frame clones, not every one. The table includes roughly 190,000 clones, 65% to 80% detected once. Sequencing used PBMCs. The receptors were gathered from a man aged 25 to 40 in good health and CMV-seropositive.

This clone has more than one count but fewer than ten. V gene TRBV5-5 combines with J gene TRBJ1-5; D gene uncertain. The CDR3 contains 16 residues. V lost 4 bases to trimming and J lost 0 bases, with 14 bases between them. Germline CDR1 SGHKS, CDR2 YYEKEE (reference sequence). CDR3 sequence: CASSQADGYSNQPQHF. The CDR3 bases are TGTGCCAGCAGCCAGGCCGACGGTTATAGCAATCAGCCCCAGCATTTT.

CDR3 residues: CASRPGQGVRGYTF. CDR3 bases: TGTGCCAGCAGACCCGGACAGGGGGTCCGCGGCTACACCTTC. The rearrangement uses TRBV28 and TRBJ1-2; 10 bases agree with TRBD1. The CDR3 consists of 14 residues. With V trimmed by 6 bases and J by 8 bases, 9 bases remained unmatched. Germline V lookup: CDR1 MDHEN, CDR2 SYDVKM.

J is TRBJ2-6 and V is TRBV7-2; 8 bases map to TRBD2. CDR1 and CDR2 from the germline V gene are SGHTA and FQGNSA. This CDR3 is 17 amino acids long. The ends lost 8 bases at V and 0 bases at J; junction bases unmatched: 9. Written as DNA, the CDR3 is TGTGCCAGCCCACTCGGGGGGGGTAGCTCTGGGGCCAACGTCCTGACTTTC. Translating it yields CASPLGGGSSGANVLTF.

This chain links TRBV28 with TRBJ2-5; 13 bases are a match to TRBD2. The V segment lost 5 bases and the J segment 3 bases; nucleotides outside the gene matches: 9. Germline V lookup: CDR1 MDHEN, CDR2 SYDVKM. CDR3 size: 17 residues. CDR3 bases: TGTGCCAGCAGTGATAGGGGGACTAGCGGGAAAGAAGAGACCCAGTACTTC. This codes for CASSDRGTSGKEETQYF.